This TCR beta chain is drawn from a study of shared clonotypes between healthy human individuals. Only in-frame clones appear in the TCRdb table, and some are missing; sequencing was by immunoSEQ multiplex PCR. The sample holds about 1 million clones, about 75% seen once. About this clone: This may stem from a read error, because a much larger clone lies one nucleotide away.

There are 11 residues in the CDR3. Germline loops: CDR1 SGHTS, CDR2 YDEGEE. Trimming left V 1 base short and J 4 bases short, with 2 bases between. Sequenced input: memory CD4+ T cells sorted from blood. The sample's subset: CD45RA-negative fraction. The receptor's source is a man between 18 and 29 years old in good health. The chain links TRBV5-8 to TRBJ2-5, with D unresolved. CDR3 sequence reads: CASSLTETQYF. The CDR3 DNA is TGTGCCAGCAGCTTGACAGAGACCCAGTACTTC.